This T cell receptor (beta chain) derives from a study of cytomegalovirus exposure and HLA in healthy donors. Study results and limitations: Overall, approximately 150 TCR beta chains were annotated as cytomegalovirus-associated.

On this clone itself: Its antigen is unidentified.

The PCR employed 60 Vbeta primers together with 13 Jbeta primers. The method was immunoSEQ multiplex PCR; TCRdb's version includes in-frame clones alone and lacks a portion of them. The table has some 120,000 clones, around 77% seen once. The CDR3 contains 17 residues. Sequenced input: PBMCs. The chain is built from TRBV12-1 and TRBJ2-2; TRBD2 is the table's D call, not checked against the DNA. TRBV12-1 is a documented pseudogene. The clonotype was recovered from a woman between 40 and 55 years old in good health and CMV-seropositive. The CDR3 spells CASSFSRGRARSGELFF. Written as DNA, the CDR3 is TGTGCCAGCAGCTTTAGTCGCGGGAGGGCCAGGTCCGGGGAGCTGTTTTTT.